This T cell receptor (beta chain) was documented in a study of control samples from healthy donors and cancer patients. With 4 bases removed from V and 6 bases from J, the gap between germline ends came to 10 bases. The CDR3 length is 13 residues. Germline loops: CDR1 KGHSH, CDR2 LQKENI. The table came from immunoSEQ multiplex PCR; TCRdb's copy has only in-frame clones and leaves some out. The data contain fewer than 95,000 clones, 70% to 90% of them singletons. The chain carries TRBV18 and TRBJ1-5, with D unresolved. The source is a woman between 40 and 55 years old in good health. The sample comprised blood. The CDR3, as DNA: TGTGCCAGCTCACAAACGGGCACTCAGCCCCAGCATTTT. Translation: CASSQTGTQPQHF.